This is a list of T cell receptor beta chains from one sample in a study of T cells in localized non-small cell lung cancer. Assay: immunoSEQ multiplex PCR; the TCRdb copy retains only in-frame clones and omits some. The top ten hold over 1.5% of the sample, which has around 130,000 clones, roughly 90% seen once. The sequencing here drew on peripheral blood, taken before any cancer treatment. The origin of the receptors is a female donor older than 55 with stage I lung adenocarcinoma. Each CDR3 is given with its conserved first and last residue.

CDR3aa: CSAFTDTQYF; j_gene: TRBJ2-3; len: 10; v_gene: TRBV20-1
CDR3aa: CASSTPGLAGGPSEQYF; j_gene: TRBJ2-7; len: 17; v_gene: TRBV19
CDR3aa: CASSLAQPQHF; j_gene: TRBJ1-5; len: 11; v_gene: TRBV7-3
CDR3aa: CASSFLSEKLFF; j_gene: TRBJ1-4; len: 12; v_gene: TRBV7-2
CDR3aa: CASSKGSRLQYF; j_gene: TRBJ2-7; len: 12; v_gene: TRBV21-1
CDR3aa: CAWRRGETQYF; j_gene: TRBJ2-5; len: 11; v_gene: TRBV30
CDR3aa: CASNGGRPSSYEQYF; j_gene: TRBJ2-7; len: 15; v_gene: TRBV14
CDR3aa: CSARGTAAQYF; j_gene: TRBJ2-5; len: 11; v_gene: TRBV20-1
CDR3aa: CATSRRNRDEQYF; j_gene: TRBJ2-7; len: 13; v_gene: TRBV15
CDR3aa: CASSQVGYEQYF; j_gene: TRBJ2-7; len: 12; v_gene: TRBV4-1
CDR3aa: CASSLQGSSYNEQFF; j_gene: TRBJ2-1; len: 15; v_gene: TRBV5-1
CDR3aa: CASSSSGQRENIQYF; j_gene: TRBJ2-4; len: 15; v_gene: TRBV7-2
CDR3aa: CASRVAGSSYEQYF; j_gene: TRBJ2-7; len: 14; v_gene: TRBV6-6
CDR3aa: CSANSVETQYF; j_gene: TRBJ2-5; len: 11; v_gene: TRBV20-1
CDR3aa: CASSVGGRQETQYF; j_gene: TRBJ2-5; len: 14; v_gene: TRBV9
CDR3aa: CASSVVSGRIPTGELFF; j_gene: TRBJ2-2; len: 17; v_gene: TRBV9
CDR3aa: CASSEGWLGYEQYF; j_gene: TRBJ2-7; len: 14; v_gene: TRBV6-6
CDR3aa: CASSQDPTSGRTYEQYF; j_gene: TRBJ2-7; len: 17; v_gene: TRBV4-1
CDR3aa: CASSLRQGKETQYF; j_gene: TRBJ2-5; len: 14; v_gene: TRBV28
CDR3aa: CASSFGSTEAFF; j_gene: TRBJ1-1; len: 12; v_gene: TRBV5-8
CDR3aa: CASSYSGQGGRYTF; j_gene: TRBJ1-2; len: 14; v_gene: TRBV6-5
CDR3aa: CATRQSSGANVLTF; j_gene: TRBJ2-6; len: 14; v_gene: TRBV19
CDR3aa: CASSRRMGSDTEAFF; j_gene: TRBJ1-1; len: 15; v_gene: TRBV28
CDR3aa: CASSSKSGDSGANVLTF; j_gene: TRBJ2-6; len: 17; v_gene: TRBV18
CDR3aa: CASISNLWDVTYEQYF; j_gene: TRBJ2-7; len: 16; v_gene: TRBV6-6
CDR3aa: CASSIGQSNQPQHF; j_gene: TRBJ1-5; len: 14; v_gene: TRBV19
CDR3aa: CATSGLAGDTQYF; j_gene: TRBJ2-3; len: 13; v_gene: TRBV15
CDR3aa: CASSSVRGGDFNEQFF; j_gene: TRBJ2-1; len: 16; v_gene: TRBV5-1
CDR3aa: CSVMGRAKNIQYF; j_gene: TRBJ2-4; len: 13; v_gene: TRBV29-1
CDR3aa: CASSPSGIYEQYF; j_gene: TRBJ2-7; len: 13; v_gene: TRBV5-8
CDR3aa: CASSSRLHTQYF; j_gene: TRBJ2-3; len: 12; v_gene: TRBV28
CDR3aa: CASSPLSGGNTGELFF; j_gene: TRBJ2-2; len: 16; v_gene: TRBV18
CDR3aa: CASSRGLSTDTQYF; j_gene: TRBJ2-3; len: 14; v_gene: TRBV7-9
CDR3aa: CASSLGVLRGYTF; j_gene: TRBJ1-2; len: 13; v_gene: TRBV28
CDR3aa: CASSQDPGAGSGANVLTF; j_gene: TRBJ2-6; len: 18; v_gene: TRBV4-2
CDR3aa: CASSVGLAGLYEQYF; j_gene: TRBJ2-7; len: 15; v_gene: TRBV5-4
CDR3aa: CASRPEINRDGDYEQYF; j_gene: TRBJ2-7; len: 17; v_gene: TRBV19
CDR3aa: CSGGTGPGELFF; j_gene: TRBJ2-2; len: 12; v_gene: TRBV29-1
CDR3aa: CSVHDHSYNEQFF; j_gene: TRBJ2-1; len: 13; v_gene: TRBV29-1
CDR3aa: CATQNNSGTSPYEQYF; j_gene: TRBJ2-7; len: 16; v_gene: TRBV23-1
CDR3aa: CASSLSVEQFF; j_gene: TRBJ2-1; len: 11; v_gene: TRBV5-1
CDR3aa: CASSLGPPYEQYF; j_gene: TRBJ2-7; len: 13; v_gene: TRBV27
CDR3aa: CSAIQTVEAFF; j_gene: TRBJ1-1; len: 11; v_gene: TRBV20-1
CDR3aa: CASNPSLGSGNTIYF; j_gene: TRBJ1-3; len: 15; v_gene: TRBV6-5
CDR3aa: CASSPPLAVKSTDTQYF; j_gene: TRBJ2-3; len: 17; v_gene: TRBV28
CDR3aa: CASNEGRAGANVLTF; j_gene: TRBJ2-6; len: 15; v_gene: TRBV2
CDR3aa: CSVEGQGTPEAFF; j_gene: TRBJ1-1; len: 13; v_gene: TRBV29-1